A selection of T cell receptor beta chains follows, all from one sample in a study of blood T cell repertoires in COVID-19. Clones were read by immunoSEQ multiplex PCR, and TCRdb kept only the in-frame ones, dropping some. The sample consists of 200,000 to 250,000 clones, roughly 90% of them appearing once. The sequencing input was PBMCs or T cells enriched from blood (not recorded which). Receptor source: a woman in her 30s who had been exposed to COVID-19. Each CDR3 is given with its conserved first and last residue. A D gene is named only where the DNA matches it firmly. Size tells how often a clone was seen (once, few, many) or the class of an expanded clone, and some rows leave it out.

clone size	V gene	D gene	J gene	CDR3 length	CDR3 protein	CDR3 DNA
NA	TRBV21-1	NA	TRBJ1-5	13	CASPTQANQPQHF	TGTGCCAGCCCGACGCAGGCGAATCAGCCCCAGCATTTT
NA	TRBV28	NA	TRBJ2-7	16	CASISQGADFSYEQYF	TGTGCCAGCATATCACAAGGGGCAGATTTCTCCTACGAGCAGTACTTC
NA	TRBV6-5	NA	TRBJ1-6	13	CASRWQGGAPLHF	TGTGCCAGCAGGTGGCAGGGAGGGGCTCCCCTCCACTTT
NA	TRBV7-9	NA	TRBJ2-7	12	CASSSSNYEQYF	TGTGCCAGCAGCTCATCCAACTACGAGCAGTACTTC
NA	TRBV2	NA	TRBJ2-1	12	CASSAEGYEQFF	TGTGCCAGCAGTGCGGAGGGCTATGAGCAGTTCTTC
NA	TRBV10-3	TRBD2	TRBJ2-1	15	CAISPGTSGEDEQFF	TGTGCCATCAGTCCTGGGACTAGCGGGGAGGATGAGCAGTTCTTC
once	TRBV3-1/TRBV3-2	TRBD1	TRBJ2-1	15	CASTMGQGAYNEQFF	TGTGCCAGCACTATGGGACAGGGGGCGTACAATGAGCAGTTCTTC
NA	TRBV29-1	NA	TRBJ1-3	12	CSVETEGNTIYF	TGCAGCGTTGAAACTGAGGGAAACACCATATATTTT
NA	TRBV25-1	NA	TRBJ2-2	13	CASRLEGAGELFF	TGTGCCAGCAGACTAGAGGGGGCCGGGGAGCTGTTTTTT
NA	TRBV9	NA	TRBJ2-1	16	CASSPSLNREHNEQFF	TGTGCCAGCAGCCCCTCACTGAACAGGGAGCACAATGAGCAGTTCTTC
NA	TRBV9	TRBD2	TRBJ2-3	15	CASGPGGWSTDTQYF	TGTGCCAGCGGACCCGGGGGGTGGAGCACAGATACGCAGTATTTT
NA	TRBV5-4	NA	TRBJ1-1	14	CASSLLGGGTEAFF	TGTGCCAGCAGCTTACTGGGGGGGGGCACTGAAGCTTTCTTT
NA	TRBV6-5	TRBD1	TRBJ2-7	14	CASSPRQGSDEQYF	TGTGCCAGCAGTCCGCGACAGGGTAGCGACGAGCAGTACTTC
NA	TRBV5-4	TRBD2	TRBJ2-5	17	CASSLGTSGEWQETQYF	TGTGCCAGCAGCTTGGGGACTAGCGGGGAGTGGCAAGAGACCCAGTACTTC
NA	TRBV3-1/TRBV3-2	NA	TRBJ1-2	12	CGSGTLNYGYTF	TGTGGATCCGGGACTTTGAACTATGGCTACACCTTC
NA	TRBV27	TRBD2	TRBJ2-1	16	CASSLQRLAGGNEQFF	TGTGCCAGCAGTTTACAACGACTAGCGGGGGGTAATGAGCAGTTCTTC
NA	TRBV6-5	TRBD1	TRBJ1-2	14	CASRGTGAYYGYTF	TGTGCCAGCAGGGGGACAGGGGCCTACTATGGCTACACCTTC
NA	TRBV19	TRBD2	TRBJ2-3	15	CASSYSGGLTDTQYF	TGTGCCAGTAGTTACAGCGGGGGACTCACAGATACGCAGTATTTT
NA	TRBV9	TRBD1	TRBJ1-3	16	CASSSPTGGHGNTIYF	TGTGCCAGCAGCTCCCCCACAGGGGGCCATGGAAACACCATATATTTT
NA	TRBV6-4	NA	TRBJ2-6	15	CASSDSSSGANVLTF	TGTGCCAGCAGTGACTCCAGCTCTGGGGCCAACGTCCTGACTTTC
few	TRBV11-3	NA	TRBJ2-7	13	CASSSQVSYEQYF	TGTGCCAGCAGCTCACAGGTCTCCTACGAGCAGTACTTC
NA	TRBV27	TRBD2	TRBJ2-1	14	CASSLSGGYNEQFF	TGTGCCAGCAGTCTGAGCGGGGGCTACAATGAGCAGTTCTTC
NA	TRBV30	TRBD1	TRBJ1-4	17	CAWSAPGQGATNEKLFF	TGTGCCTGGAGTGCTCCGGGACAGGGGGCAACTAATGAAAAACTGTTTTTT
NA	TRBV18	NA	TRBJ2-1	13	CASSPGAPNEQFF	TGTGCCAGCTCCCCCGGTGCCCCCAATGAGCAGTTCTTC
NA	TRBV2	NA	TRBJ2-2	16	CASSEWGTLNTGELFF	TGTGCCAGCAGTGAGTGGGGGACACTGAACACCGGGGAGCTGTTTTTT
NA	TRBV5-1	NA	TRBJ2-1	15	CASSKNTFSYNEQFF	TGCGCCAGCAGCAAGAATACATTTTCCTACAATGAGCAGTTCTTC
NA	TRBV3-1/TRBV3-2	NA	TRBJ1-6	16	CASSQGAGGYNSPLHF	TGTGCCAGCAGCCAAGGTGCGGGGGGTTATAATTCACCCCTCCACTTT
once	TRBV28	TRBD1	TRBJ2-7	15	CASSPGQGAPYEQYF	TGTGCCAGCAGCCCAGGACAGGGGGCCCCCTACGAGCAGTACTTC
NA	TRBV6-5	NA	TRBJ1-3	15	CASSLQANSGNTIYF	TGTGCCAGCAGTTTACAGGCCAACTCTGGAAACACCATATATTTT
NA	TRBV27	NA	TRBJ1-4	15	CASSLQGWTNEKLFF	TGTGCCAGCAGTTTACAGGGATGGACTAATGAAAAACTGTTTTTT
NA	TRBV3-1/TRBV3-2	TRBD1	TRBJ2-2	15	CASSATGGGTGELFF	TGTGCCAGCAGCGCGACAGGGGGGGGCACCGGGGAGCTGTTTTTT
NA	TRBV18	NA	TRBJ1-1	14	CASSPSAGNTEAFF	TGTGCCAGCTCACCATCGGCAGGGAACACTGAAGCTTTCTTT
NA	TRBV2	NA	TRBJ2-7	11	CASTNRGEQYF	TGTGCCAGCACCAATCGGGGCGAGCAGTACTTC
NA	TRBV12-3/TRBV12-4	TRBD1	TRBJ1-5	12	CASRDRDQPQHF	TGTGCCAGCAGGGACAGGGATCAGCCCCAGCATTTT
few	TRBV9	TRBD2	TRBJ2-5	17	CASSVGGTSGGFETQYF	TGTGCCAGCAGCGTAGGAGGGACTAGCGGGGGTTTTGAGACCCAGTACTTC
once	TRBV19	NA	TRBJ1-5	16	CASSIPQVWSNQPQHF	TGTGCCAGTAGTATTCCCCAGGTGTGGAGCAATCAGCCCCAGCATTTT